The source of this T cell receptor beta chain is a study of blood T cell repertoires in COVID-19. The overall study: Sources were T cells, B-cell-depleted T cells, or PBMCs; the material itself was cDNA or gDNA.

This clone has just one count. Germline CDR1 reads SGHTS; CDR2 reads YDEGEE. With V trimmed by 5 bases and J by 3 bases, 10 bases remained unmatched. This CDR3 is 16 amino acids long. As processed by the authors: The authors estimated nucleated cell counts from reference gene primer amplification. The repertoire was sequenced with immunoSEQ multiplex PCR; TCRdb's copy has only in-frame clones and lacks some. V and J calls and clone size follow that table, whereas D and trimming were derived from the DNA. The data hold a few hundred thousand clones, with around 86% observed a single time. Participants were placed into cohorts based on the clinical history they reported.

The sequenced material came from PBMCs or T cells enriched from blood (not recorded which). The receptor's source is a woman in her forties with acute COVID-19. The chain combines TRBV5-8 with TRBJ1-4, with 7 positions matching TRBD1. CDR3 in amino acids: CASSSGGRRPNEKLFF. The CDR3, as DNA: TGTGCCAGCAGTTCAGGGGGAAGGAGACCTAATGAAAAACTGTTTTTT. Full variable domain (rest looked up from reference TRBV5-8 and TRBJ1-4): EAGVTQSPTHLIKTRGQQATLRCSPISGHTSVYWYQQALGLGLQFLLWYDEGEERNRGNFPPRFSGRQFPNYSSELNVNALELEDSALYLCASSSGGRRPNEKLFFGSGTQLSVL.